The clone carrying this T cell receptor beta chain has only one observation. This entry comes from a study of blood T cell repertoires in COVID-19. Study background: The United States, Italy and Spain provided the acute and convalescent COVID-19 samples.

CDR3 length: 15 residues. Per the germline V gene, CDR1 is MGHRA and CDR2 is YSYEKL. The V segment lost 2 bases and the J segment 4 bases; nucleotides outside the gene matches: 7. In the original processing: Estimation of nucleated cell counts was performed using reference gene primer amplification. This table comes from immunoSEQ multiplex PCR, and its TCRdb copy is limited to in-frame clones, with some not included. Clone size and V and J calls were adopted from that table, with D and trimming inferred from the DNA. The sample has 100,000 to 150,000 clones, 75% to 90% seen once. Specimen: peripheral blood. The chain has TRBV4-1 and TRBJ1-1; 7 bases are shared with TRBD1. This TCR came from a man aged 55 to 70 with COVID-19, enrolled during active disease. This chain's CDR3 is CASSQSDRVGTEAFF. In nucleotides, the CDR3 is TGCGCCAGCAGCCAATCCGACAGGGTAGGCACTGAAGCTTTCTTT.